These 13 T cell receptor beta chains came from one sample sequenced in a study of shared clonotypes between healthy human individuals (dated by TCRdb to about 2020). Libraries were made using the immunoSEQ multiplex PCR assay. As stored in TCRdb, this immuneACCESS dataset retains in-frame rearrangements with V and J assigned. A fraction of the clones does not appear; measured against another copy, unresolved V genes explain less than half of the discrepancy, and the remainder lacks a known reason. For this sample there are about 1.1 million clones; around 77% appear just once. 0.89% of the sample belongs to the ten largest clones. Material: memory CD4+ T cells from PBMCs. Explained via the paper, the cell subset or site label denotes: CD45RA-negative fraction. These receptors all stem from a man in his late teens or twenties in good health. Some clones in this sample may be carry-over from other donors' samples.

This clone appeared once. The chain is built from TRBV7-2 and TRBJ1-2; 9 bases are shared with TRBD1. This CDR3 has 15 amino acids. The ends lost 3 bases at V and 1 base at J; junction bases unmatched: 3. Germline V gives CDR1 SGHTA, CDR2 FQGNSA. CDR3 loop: CASSLRTGDNYGYTF. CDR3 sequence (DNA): TGTGCCAGCAGCTTGAGGACAGGGGATAACTATGGCTACACCTTC. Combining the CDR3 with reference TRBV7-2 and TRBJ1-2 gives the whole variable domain GAGVSQSPSNKVTEKGKDVELRCDPISGHTALYWYRQSLGQGLEFLIYFQGNSAPDKSGLPSDRFSAERTGGSVSTLTIQRTQQEDSAVYLCASSLRTGDNYGYTFGSGTRLTVV.

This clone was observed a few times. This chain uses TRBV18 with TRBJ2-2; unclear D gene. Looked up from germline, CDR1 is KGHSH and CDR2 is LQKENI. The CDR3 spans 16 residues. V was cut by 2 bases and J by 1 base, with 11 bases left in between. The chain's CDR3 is CASSPKALLNTGELFF. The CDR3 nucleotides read TGTGCCAGCTCACCAAAGGCCCTGTTGAACACCGGGGAGCTGTTTTTT. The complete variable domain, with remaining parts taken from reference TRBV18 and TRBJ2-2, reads NAGVMQNPRHLVRRRGQEARLRCSPMKGHSHVYWYRQLPEEGLKFMVYLQKENIIDESGMPKERFSAEFPKEGPSILRIQQVVRGDSAAYFCASSPKALLNTGELFFGEGSRLTVL.

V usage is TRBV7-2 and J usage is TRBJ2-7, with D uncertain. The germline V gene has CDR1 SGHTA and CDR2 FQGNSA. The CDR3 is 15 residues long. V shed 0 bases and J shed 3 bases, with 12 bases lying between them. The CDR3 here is CASSLAARADYEQYF. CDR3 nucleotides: TGTGCCAGCAGCTTAGCGGCCCGGGCCGACTACGAGCAGTACTTC.

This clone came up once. Here the CDR3 DNA reads TGTGCCAGCAGCCCGCTAGCGGGGCATTACCTTGGCGGGGAGCAGTTCTTC. Amino acids: CASSPLAGHYLGGEQFF. The chain uses TRBV5-8 and TRBJ2-1, with 9 bases matching TRBD2. The CDR3 length is 17 residues. Germline loops: CDR1 SGHTS, CDR2 YDEGEE. Trimming at V came to 4 bases and at J to 10 bases, leaving 18 bases not matched to a gene.

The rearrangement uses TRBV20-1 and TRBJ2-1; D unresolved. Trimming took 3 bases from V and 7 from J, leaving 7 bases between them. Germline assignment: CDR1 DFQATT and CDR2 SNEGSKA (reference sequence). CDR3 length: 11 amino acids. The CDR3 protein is CSASEWNEQFF. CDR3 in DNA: TGCAGTGCTAGTGAGTGGAATGAGCAGTTCTTC.

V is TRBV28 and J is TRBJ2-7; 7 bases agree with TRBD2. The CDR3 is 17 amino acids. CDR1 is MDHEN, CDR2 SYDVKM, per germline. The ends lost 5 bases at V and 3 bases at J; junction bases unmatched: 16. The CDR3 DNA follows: TGTGCCAGCAGTCCTCCCGTTCTCGGCGGGAGAGGCTACGAGCAGTACTTC. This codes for CASSPPVLGGRGYEQYF. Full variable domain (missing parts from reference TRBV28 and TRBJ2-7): DVKVTQSSRYLVKRTGEKVFLECVQDMDHENMFWYRQDPGLGLRLIYFSYDVKMKEKGDIPEGYSVSREKKERFSLILESASTNQTSMYLCASSPPVLGGRGYEQYFGPGTRLTVT.

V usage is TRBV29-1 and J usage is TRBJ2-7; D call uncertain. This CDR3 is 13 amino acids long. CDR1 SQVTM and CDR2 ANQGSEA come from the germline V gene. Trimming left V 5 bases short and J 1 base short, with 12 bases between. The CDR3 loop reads CSVISPPSYEQYF. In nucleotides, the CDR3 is TGCAGCGTTATTTCACCGCCTTCCTACGAGCAGTACTTC.

CDR3 sequence reads: CASSESGTGGWETQYF. CDR3 coding DNA: TGTGCCAGCAGTGAATCTGGAACTGGCGGTTGGGAGACCCAGTACTTC. This chain links TRBV25-1 with TRBJ2-5; D call uncertain. The germline gives CDR1 MGHDK, CDR2 SYGVNS. CDR3 size: 16 residues. The germline V and J ends were trimmed by 1 base and 5 bases, with 17 bases remaining between them.

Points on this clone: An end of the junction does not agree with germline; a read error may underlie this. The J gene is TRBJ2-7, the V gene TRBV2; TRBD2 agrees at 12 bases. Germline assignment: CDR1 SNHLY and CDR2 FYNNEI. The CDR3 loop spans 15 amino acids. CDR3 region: CASREGLAGRHEQYF. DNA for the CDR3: TGTGCCAGCAGAGAAGGACTAGCGGGAAGACACGAGCAGTACTTC.

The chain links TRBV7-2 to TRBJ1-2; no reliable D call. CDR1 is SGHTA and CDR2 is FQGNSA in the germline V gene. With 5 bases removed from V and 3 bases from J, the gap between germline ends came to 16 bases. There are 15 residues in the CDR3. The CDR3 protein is CASSTRRPRDYGYTF. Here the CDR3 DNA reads TGTGCCAGCAGCACAAGACGGCCCCGAGACTATGGCTACACCTTC.

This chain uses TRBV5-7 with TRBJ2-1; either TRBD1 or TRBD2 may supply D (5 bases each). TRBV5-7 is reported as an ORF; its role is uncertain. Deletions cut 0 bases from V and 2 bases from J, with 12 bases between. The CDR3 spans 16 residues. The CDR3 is CASSLGGAVTYNEQFF. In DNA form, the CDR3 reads TGTGCCAGCAGCTTGGGAGGGGCCGTAACCTACAATGAGCAGTTCTTC.

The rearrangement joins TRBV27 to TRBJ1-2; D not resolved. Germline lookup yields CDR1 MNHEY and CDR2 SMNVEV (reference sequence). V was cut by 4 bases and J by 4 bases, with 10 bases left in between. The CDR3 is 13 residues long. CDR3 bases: TGTGCCAGCAGTTGCGGTAATTGCTATGGCTACACCTTC. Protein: CASSCGNCYGYTF.

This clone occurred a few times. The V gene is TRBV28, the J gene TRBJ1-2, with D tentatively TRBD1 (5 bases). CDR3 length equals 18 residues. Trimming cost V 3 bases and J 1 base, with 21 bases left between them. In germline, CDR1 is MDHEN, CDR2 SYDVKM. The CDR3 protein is CASSLAQGYGALNYGYTF. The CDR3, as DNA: TGTGCCAGCAGTTTGGCTCAGGGTTACGGGGCGCTTAACTATGGCTACACCTTC.